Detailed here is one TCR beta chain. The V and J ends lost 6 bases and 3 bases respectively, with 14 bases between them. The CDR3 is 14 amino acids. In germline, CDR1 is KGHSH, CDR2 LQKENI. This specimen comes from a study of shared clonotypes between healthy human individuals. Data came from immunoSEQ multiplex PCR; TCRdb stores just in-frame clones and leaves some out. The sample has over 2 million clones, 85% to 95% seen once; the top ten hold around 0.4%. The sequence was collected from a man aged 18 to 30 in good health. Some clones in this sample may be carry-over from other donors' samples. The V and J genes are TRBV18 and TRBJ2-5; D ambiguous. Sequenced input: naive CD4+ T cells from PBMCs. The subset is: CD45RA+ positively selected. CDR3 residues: CASSPSFVEETQYF. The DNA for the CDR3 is TGTGCCAGCTCTCCCTCTTTTGTGGAAGAGACCCAGTACTTC.